Shown below are 11 T cell receptor beta chains from a single sample sequenced in a study of blood T cell repertoires in COVID-19. Clones were sequenced by immunoSEQ multiplex PCR, and TCRdb holds only the in-frame ones, with some missing. The data show 200,000 to 300,000 clones, 75% to 90% seen once. The material sequenced was peripheral blood. These TCRs come from a man in his fifties or sixties who had recovered from COVID-19.

The gene calls are TRBV30 and TRBJ2-3, with 14 nucleotides matching TRBD2. V lost 0 bases to trimming and J lost 1 base; unmatched junction nucleotides: 9. The CDR3 totals 19 residues. From germline, CDR1 is GTSNPN and CDR2 SVGIG (reference sequence). The CDR3 loop is CAWSVTSLTSGGGTDTQYF. The CDR3 nucleotides are TGTGCCTGGAGTGTAACCTCTCTGACTAGCGGGGGGGGCACAGATACGCAGTATTTT.

The chain couples TRBV19 to TRBJ1-1; 7 bases are shared with TRBD1. In germline, CDR1 is LNHDA, CDR2 SQIVND (reference sequence). J was trimmed by 5 bases and V by 6 bases; bases with no gene match: 9. The CDR3 length is 14 residues. The CDR3 region has the DNA TGTGCCAGTAGAAGACAGGGTTGGGGGACTGAAGCTTTCTTT. It yields the protein CASRRQGWGTEAFF.

The V gene is TRBV28, the J gene TRBJ1-1, with TRBD1 matching 9 bases. Trimming removed 5 bases from V and 5 bases from J; junction bases left unmatched: 12. Germline CDR1 is MDHEN and CDR2 is SYDVKM. The CDR3 is made up of 16 amino acids. The CDR3 here is CASSPLTQGAWTEAFF. DNA of the CDR3: TGTGCCAGCAGTCCCCTTACACAGGGGGCATGGACTGAAGCTTTCTTT.

This rearrangement joins TRBV27 to TRBJ1-5; TRBD1 matches 7 bases. The junction had 7 bases not matched to a gene; V was cut back by 2 bases and J by 6 bases. The CDR3 contains 15 residues. Germline values: CDR1 MNHEY, CDR2 SMNVEV (reference sequence). CDR3 amino acids: CASSLVAGGSQPQHF. The CDR3 DNA reads TGTGCCAGCAGTTTAGTGGCAGGGGGTTCTCAGCCCCAGCATTTT.

This clone has only one observation. The chain recombines TRBV12-3 or TRBV12-4 with TRBJ1-2; maybe TRBD1 (5 bases). With 5 bases removed from V and 5 bases from J, the gap between germline ends came to 12 bases. The CDR3 covers 13 residues. The CDR3 nucleotides read TGTGCCAGCAGTCAGCAGGGAGGTTATGGCTACACCTTC. Translation: CASSQQGGYGYTF.

V and J are TRBV19 and TRBJ2-5; 10 bases align to TRBD1. Trimming took 3 bases from V and 4 from J; bases not matched to a gene: 2. The germline gives CDR1 LNHDA, CDR2 SQIVND (reference sequence). The CDR3 has 14 amino acids. The chain's CDR3 is CASSIRDRGETQYF. DNA for the CDR3: TGTGCCAGTAGTATCCGGGACAGGGGAGAGACCCAGTACTTC.

The chain links TRBV6-5 to TRBJ1-2; TRBD1 aligns across 8 bases. The CDR3 contains 15 residues. J lost 0 bases, V lost 7 bases, and 7 bases had no gene match. The germline V gene encodes CDR1 MNHEY and CDR2 SVGAGI. The CDR3 nucleotides are TGTGCCAGCAAGAGTCCAGGGGGCTCTAACTATGGCTACACCTTC. It yields the protein CASKSPGGSNYGYTF.

This chain joins TRBV11-2 and TRBJ2-3; 8 bases map to TRBD2. This CDR3 is built from 16 residues. V shed 1 base, J shed 3 bases, and the junction held 6 bases outside the gene matches. Germline values: CDR1 SGHAT, CDR2 FQNNGV. CDR3 DNA: TGTGCCAGCAGCTTAGCCTCGGCGGGGGGAACAGATACGCAGTATTTT. Protein: CASSLASAGGTDTQYF.

The chain joins TRBV6-6 to TRBJ2-2; maybe TRBD1 (6 bases). This CDR3 is built from 13 residues. Trimming took 5 bases from V and 9 from J, leaving 13 bases between them. Germline lookup yields CDR1 MNHNY and CDR2 SVGAGI (reference sequence). CDR3 sequence (DNA): TGTGCCAGCAGTCTCGGACAGTTCCGGGAGCTGTTTTTT. This sequence encodes CASSLGQFRELFF.

The CDR3 sequence: CASSIGREWNEQFF. The CDR3 DNA reads TGTGCCAGTAGTATTGGCAGGGAATGGAATGAGCAGTTCTTC. The rearrangement links TRBV19 to TRBJ2-1, with TRBD1 as a possible D gene (5 bases). The germline gives CDR1 LNHDA, CDR2 SQIVND (reference sequence). V lost 3 bases, J lost 7 bases, and 13 bases lay in between. This CDR3 is 14 amino acids long.

V usage is TRBV10-3 and J usage is TRBJ1-1; no firm D call. The CDR3 spans 16 residues. Trimming took 0 bases from V and 3 from J, leaving 14 bases between them. Germline loops: CDR1 ENHRY, CDR2 SYGVKD. This chain's CDR3 is CAISESIAGADTEAFF. The DNA of the CDR3 is TGTGCCATCAGTGAGTCGATAGCGGGAGCGGACACTGAAGCTTTCTTT.